The following is a T cell receptor (beta chain) sequence with its context. These data belong to a study of blood T cells in healthy people across ages. A sample-barcoded 5' primer and a J-beta primer mix were used in a second PCR of roughly 6 to 12 cycles. From the 5' RACE reads, TCRdb called clonotypes with MiXCR, one entry per CDR3 protein. The table records 730,000 or so distinct CDR3 sequences, around 43% of them present only once. Germline-derived CDR1 and CDR2 are SGHTA and FQGNSA. V shed 4 bases, J shed 8 bases, and the junction held 5 bases outside the gene matches. The CDR3 is 15 residues long.

This TCR was sampled from a man older than 75 in good health. Sample: blood. The chain uses TRBV7-2 and TRBJ2-1; 13 nucleotides agree with TRBD2. The CDR3 region is CASSCGTSGNYEQFF. The CDR3 bases are TGTGCCAGCAGCTGCGGGACTAGCGGGAACTATGAGCAGTTCTTC.